What follows is one T cell receptor (beta chain) and its context. Under the authors' procedure: Estimates of nucleated cell counts were drawn from the amplification of reference gene primers. Data came from immunoSEQ multiplex PCR; TCRdb stores just in-frame clones and leaves some out. V and J calls and clone size are those listed in that table; D and trimming were worked out from the DNA. Of about 74,000 clones in the sample, 83% are singletons; the top ten hold approximately 40%. This sample is drawn from a study of blood T cell repertoires in COVID-19. Study-wide context: Samples came from the United States, Italy and Spain, spanning acute and convalescent COVID-19. Sample material is recorded as cDNA or gDNA derived from T cells, B-cell-depleted T cells, or PBMCs.

CDR1 is PRHDT, CDR2 FYEKMQ, per germline (reference sequence). The CDR3 sequence is 15 residues long. Trimming stripped 9 bases from V and 5 bases from J, with 22 bases between. The sequenced material came from peripheral blood. The sequence came from a man older than 75 with acute or convalescent COVID-19. The chain links TRBV13 to TRBJ2-5, with a possible D match to TRBD1 (6 bases). For the CDR3, the DNA is TGTGCCAGTACCTTCTCCGGACAGCTTGGGGAGACCCAGTACTTC. Translation: CASTFSGQLGETQYF.